These T cell receptor beta chains were read from a single sample in a study of cytomegalovirus exposure and HLA in healthy donors. Produced via immunoSEQ multiplex PCR; TCRdb's table is partial and in-frame only. Altogether approximately 140,000 clones are present, just over 70% being singletons, with the ten largest covering over 2%. Sequenced: PBMCs. The receptor source for this set is a woman in her sixties or seventies in good health and CMV-seropositive. CDR3s include the opening cysteine and the closing phenylalanine or tryptophan. D genes are given only for firm matches. Some rows have no size entry. The others give once, few or many, or a class for an expanded clone.

TGTGCCAGCAGCTTAGGAGGGGGGGCCGTCTCCTACGAGCAGTACTTC,CASSLGGGAVSYEQYF,few,TRBV11-2,-,TRBJ2-7
TGTGCCAGCTCACCGCTTGGACAGGGCACTGAAGCTTTCTTT,CASSPLGQGTEAFF,-,TRBV18,TRBD1,TRBJ1-1
TGTGCCAGCAGCTTCGGGAGCTCCTACGAGCAGTACTTC,CASSFGSSYEQYF,-,TRBV2,-,TRBJ2-7
TGTGCCAGTAGTATAGGCGGGAAGGGGAGTGAAAAACTGTTTTTT,CASSIGGKGSEKLFF,-,TRBV19,-,TRBJ1-4
TGCGCCAGCAGCTTGAGAGGTCTGAACACTGAAGCTTTCTTT,CASSLRGLNTEAFF,-,TRBV5-1,-,TRBJ1-1
TGTGCCAGCAGCGGAGGGACTAGCGGGGCCGGTCTCAGTGAGCAGTTCTTC,CASSGGTSGAGLSEQFF,-,TRBV4-2,TRBD2,TRBJ2-1
TGTGCCAGTCTCGGTTCGGATGGCTACACCTTC,CASLGSDGYTF,-,TRBV19,-,TRBJ1-2
TGTGCCAGCCGCGAGGGGGCCAACGTCCTGACTTTC,CASREGANVLTF,many,TRBV2,-,TRBJ2-6
TGTGCCAGCAGCCGTGCAACTAATGAAAAACTGTTTTTT,CASSRATNEKLFF,-,TRBV11-2,-,TRBJ1-4
TGCGCCAGCAGCTTGGACGGGACTTACTACGAGCAGTACTTC,CASSLDGTYYEQYF,-,TRBV5-1,-,TRBJ2-7
TGTGCCAGCAGCCTACAGGGGGCGCGAGATACGCAGTATTTT,CASSLQGARDTQYF,-,TRBV5-6,TRBD1,TRBJ2-3
TGCGCCAGCAGCTTGGACAGGGACTCCTACAATGAGCAGTTCTTC,CASSLDRDSYNEQFF,-,TRBV5-1,-,TRBJ2-1
TGTGCTAGTGGTTGGGGCAGGGAGGGCGGTTTCTTT,CASGWGREGGFF,-,TRBV12-5,-,TRBJ1-1
TGCGCCAGTGGACAGTCACCCCTCCACTTT,CASGQSPLHF,-,TRBV4-1,-,TRBJ1-6
TGTGCCAGCAGCCGATCCGGGACAGGGAATGAGCAGTTCTTC,CASSRSGTGNEQFF,-,TRBV7-9,TRBD1,TRBJ2-1
TGTGCCAGCAGCTGGCGGGAGACCCAGTACTTC,CASSWRETQYF,-,TRBV5-4,-,TRBJ2-5
TGTGCCAGCAGCACCGGACAGGGGGCCTCAGATACGCAGTATTTT,CASSTGQGASDTQYF,-,TRBV9,TRBD1,TRBJ2-3
TGCGCCAGCAGCCTTAGACAGTCAGGCTCTGAAGCTTTCTTT,CASSLRQSGSEAFF,once,TRBV4-1,-,TRBJ1-1
TGTGCCAGCAGTTACGACGCGAGGGGAAACACCATATATTTT,CASSYDARGNTIYF,-,TRBV6-5,-,TRBJ1-3
TGTGCCAGCAGTCCTCAGGTTTCTGGAAACACCATATATTTT,CASSPQVSGNTIYF,-,TRBV6-6,-,TRBJ1-3
TGTGCCAGCATCCGGACACGGTCCTCCTACAATGAGCAGTTCTTC,CASIRTRSSYNEQFF,few,TRBV2,-,TRBJ2-1
TGTGCCAGCACCCGGGGACAGGGGGGATATGGCTACACCTTC,CASTRGQGGYGYTF,-,TRBV27,TRBD1,TRBJ1-2